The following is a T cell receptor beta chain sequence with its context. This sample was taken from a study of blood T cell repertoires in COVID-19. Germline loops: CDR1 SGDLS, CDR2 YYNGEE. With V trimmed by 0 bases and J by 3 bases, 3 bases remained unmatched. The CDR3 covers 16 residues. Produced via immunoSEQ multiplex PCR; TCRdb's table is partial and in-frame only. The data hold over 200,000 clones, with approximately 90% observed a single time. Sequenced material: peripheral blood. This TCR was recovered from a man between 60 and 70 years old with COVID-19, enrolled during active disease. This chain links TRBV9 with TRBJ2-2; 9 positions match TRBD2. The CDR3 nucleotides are TGTGCCAGCAGCGTAGAAGGGACTAGCTACACCGGGGAGCTGTTTTTT. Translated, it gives CASSVEGTSYTGELFF.